This entry is about one T cell receptor beta chain. One end of the junction fails to match germline, which may point to a read error. TCRdb reanalysed the RACE reads using MiXCR and keeps one entry per CDR3 protein. The sample has roughly 130,000 distinct CDR3 sequences; approximately 9.1% are singletons. The data were taken from a study of human T cells and chemical hapten exposure. Documented time point: healthy volunteer bleed at 2 weeks. It was unfractionated whole blood from which total RNA was extracted. Sequenced sample: whole blood. This receptor was taken from a male donor in good health. Some clones in this sample may be carry-over from other donors' samples.

The CDR3 nucleotides are TGTGTCAGCAGCTTAGGTAGCGGGAGTCGCGATGAGCAGTTCTTC. Translation: CVSSLGSGSRDEQFF. The rearrangement joins TRBV7-9 to TRBJ2-1; the match to TRBD2 covers 9 bases. CDR1 is SEHNR and CDR2 is FQNEAQ in the germline V gene (reference sequence). The CDR3 has 15 residues.